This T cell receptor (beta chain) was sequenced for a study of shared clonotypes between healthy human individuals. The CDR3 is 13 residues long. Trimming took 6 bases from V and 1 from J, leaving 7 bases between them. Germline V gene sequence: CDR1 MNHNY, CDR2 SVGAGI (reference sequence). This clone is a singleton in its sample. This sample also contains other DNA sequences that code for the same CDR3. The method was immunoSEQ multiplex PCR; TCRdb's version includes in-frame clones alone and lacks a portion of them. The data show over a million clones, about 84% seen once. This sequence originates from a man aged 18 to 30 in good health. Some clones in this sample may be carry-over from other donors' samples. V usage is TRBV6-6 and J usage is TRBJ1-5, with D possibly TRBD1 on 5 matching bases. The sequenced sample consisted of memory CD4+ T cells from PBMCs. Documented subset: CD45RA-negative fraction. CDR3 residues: CASSRDSNQPQHF. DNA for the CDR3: TGTGCCAGCAGCAGGGACAGCAATCAGCCCCAGCATTTT.